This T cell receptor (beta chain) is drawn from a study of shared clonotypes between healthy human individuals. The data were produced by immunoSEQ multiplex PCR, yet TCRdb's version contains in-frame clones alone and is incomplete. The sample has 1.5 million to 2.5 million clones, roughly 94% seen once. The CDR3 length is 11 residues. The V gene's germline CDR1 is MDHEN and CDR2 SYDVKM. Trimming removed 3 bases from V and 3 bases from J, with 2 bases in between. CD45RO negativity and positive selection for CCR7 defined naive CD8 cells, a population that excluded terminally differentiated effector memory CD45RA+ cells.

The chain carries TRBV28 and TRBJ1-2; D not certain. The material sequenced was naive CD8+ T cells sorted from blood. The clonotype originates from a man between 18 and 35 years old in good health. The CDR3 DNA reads TGTGCCAGCAGTTTTGACTATGGCTACACCTTC. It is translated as CASSFDYGYTF.